This TCR beta chain was observed in a study of cytomegalovirus exposure and HLA in healthy donors. About the study: The Caucasian-associated ancestry cluster held 80% to 90% of over 350 genotyped donors. Whole-study findings and limits: Whilst most TCR sequences proved rare, a subset of public TCRs occurred across many donors. Apparent HLA restriction characterized most CMV-associated TCR beta chains in a later analysis.

CDR3 length: 16 residues. Trimming took 3 bases from V and 2 from J; bases not matched to a gene: 8. Germline V lookup: CDR1 LGHNA, CDR2 YNFKEQ. As to this clone: Its antigen remains unknown.

The PCR employed 60 Vbeta primers together with 13 Jbeta primers. The protocol was immunoSEQ multiplex PCR, while the TCRdb copy is restricted to in-frame clones and leaves out a portion. The sample carries more than 70,000 clones, about 80% recorded once. The sequencing input was PBMCs. The clonotype originates from a man aged 25 to 40 in good health and CMV-seropositive. This rearrangement joins TRBV4-2 to TRBJ2-7; 9 bases line up with TRBD1. The CDR3 spells CASSQARDRETYEQYF. In DNA form, the CDR3 reads TGTGCCAGCAGCCAGGCCCGGGACAGGGAAACCTACGAGCAGTACTTC.